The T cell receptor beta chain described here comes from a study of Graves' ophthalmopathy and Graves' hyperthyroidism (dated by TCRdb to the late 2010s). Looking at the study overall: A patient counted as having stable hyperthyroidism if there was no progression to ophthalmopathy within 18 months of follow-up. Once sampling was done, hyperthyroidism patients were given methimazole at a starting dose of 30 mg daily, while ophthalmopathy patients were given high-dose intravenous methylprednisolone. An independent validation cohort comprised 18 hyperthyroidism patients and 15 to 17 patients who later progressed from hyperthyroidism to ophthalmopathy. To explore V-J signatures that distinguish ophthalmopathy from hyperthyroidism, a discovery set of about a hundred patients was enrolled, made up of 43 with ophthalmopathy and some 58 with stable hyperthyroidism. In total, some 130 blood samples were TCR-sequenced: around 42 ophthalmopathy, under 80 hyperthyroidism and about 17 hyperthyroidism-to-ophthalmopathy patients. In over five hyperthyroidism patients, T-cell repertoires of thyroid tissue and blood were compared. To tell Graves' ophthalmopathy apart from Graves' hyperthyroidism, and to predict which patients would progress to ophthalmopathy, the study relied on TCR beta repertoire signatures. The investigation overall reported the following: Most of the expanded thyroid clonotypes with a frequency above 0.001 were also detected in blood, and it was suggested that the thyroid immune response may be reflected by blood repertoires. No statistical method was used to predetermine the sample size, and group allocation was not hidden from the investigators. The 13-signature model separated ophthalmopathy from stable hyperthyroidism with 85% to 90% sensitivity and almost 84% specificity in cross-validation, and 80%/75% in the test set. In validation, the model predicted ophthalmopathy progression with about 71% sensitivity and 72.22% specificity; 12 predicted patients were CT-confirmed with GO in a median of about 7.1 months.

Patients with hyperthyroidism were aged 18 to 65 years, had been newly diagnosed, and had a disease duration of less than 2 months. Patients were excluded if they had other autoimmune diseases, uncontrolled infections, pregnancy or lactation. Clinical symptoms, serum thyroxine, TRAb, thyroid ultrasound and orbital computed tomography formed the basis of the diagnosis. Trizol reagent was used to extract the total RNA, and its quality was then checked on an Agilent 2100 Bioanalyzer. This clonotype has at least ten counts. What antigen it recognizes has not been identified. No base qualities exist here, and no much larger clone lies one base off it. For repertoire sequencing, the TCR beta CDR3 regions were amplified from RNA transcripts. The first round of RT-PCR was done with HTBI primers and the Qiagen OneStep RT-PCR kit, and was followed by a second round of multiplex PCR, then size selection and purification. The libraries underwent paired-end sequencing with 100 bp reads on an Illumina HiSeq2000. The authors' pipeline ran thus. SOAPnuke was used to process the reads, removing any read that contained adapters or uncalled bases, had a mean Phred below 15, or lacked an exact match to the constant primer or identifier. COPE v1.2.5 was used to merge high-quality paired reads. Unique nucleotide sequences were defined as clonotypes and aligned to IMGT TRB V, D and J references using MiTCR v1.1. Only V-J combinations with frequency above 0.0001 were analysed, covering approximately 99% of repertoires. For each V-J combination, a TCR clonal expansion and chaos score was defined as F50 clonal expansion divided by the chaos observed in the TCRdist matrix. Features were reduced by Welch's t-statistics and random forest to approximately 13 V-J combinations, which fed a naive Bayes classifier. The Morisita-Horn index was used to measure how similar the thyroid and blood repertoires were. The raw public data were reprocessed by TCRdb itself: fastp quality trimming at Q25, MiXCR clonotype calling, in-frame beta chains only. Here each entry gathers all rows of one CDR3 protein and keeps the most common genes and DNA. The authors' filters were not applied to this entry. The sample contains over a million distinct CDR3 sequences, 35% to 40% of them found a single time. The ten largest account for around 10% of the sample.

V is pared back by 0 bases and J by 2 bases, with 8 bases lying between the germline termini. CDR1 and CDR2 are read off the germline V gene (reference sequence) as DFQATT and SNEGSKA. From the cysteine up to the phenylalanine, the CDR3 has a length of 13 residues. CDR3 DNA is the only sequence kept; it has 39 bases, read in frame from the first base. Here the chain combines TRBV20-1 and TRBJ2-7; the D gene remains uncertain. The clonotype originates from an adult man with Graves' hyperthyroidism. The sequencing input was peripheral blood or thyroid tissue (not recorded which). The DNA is TGCAGTGCTAGAGATCTAAAGGCCTACGAGCAGTACTTC. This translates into CSARDLKAYEQYF.